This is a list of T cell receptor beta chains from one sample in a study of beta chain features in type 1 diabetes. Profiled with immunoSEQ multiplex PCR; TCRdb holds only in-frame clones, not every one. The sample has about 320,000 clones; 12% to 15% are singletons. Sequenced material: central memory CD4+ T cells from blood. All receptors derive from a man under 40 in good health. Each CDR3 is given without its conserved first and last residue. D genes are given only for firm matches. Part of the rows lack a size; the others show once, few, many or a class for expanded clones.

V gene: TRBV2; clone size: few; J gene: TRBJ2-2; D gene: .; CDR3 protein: ASRGQGNTGELF
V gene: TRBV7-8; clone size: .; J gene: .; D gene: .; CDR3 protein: ASRRHRGSSYNEQF
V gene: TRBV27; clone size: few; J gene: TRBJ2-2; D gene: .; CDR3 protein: ASSPFQGNTGELF
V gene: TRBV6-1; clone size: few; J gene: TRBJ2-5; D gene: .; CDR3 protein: ATTRPVGAPETQY
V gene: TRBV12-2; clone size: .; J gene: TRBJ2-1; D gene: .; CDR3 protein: ASRLKRAYNEQF
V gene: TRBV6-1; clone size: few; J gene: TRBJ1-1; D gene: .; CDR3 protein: ASSSLGRLNTEAF
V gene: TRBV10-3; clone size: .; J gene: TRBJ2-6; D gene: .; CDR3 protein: ASSKTDSGANVLT
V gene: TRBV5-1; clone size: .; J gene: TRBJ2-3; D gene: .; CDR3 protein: ASSEWTSTDTQY
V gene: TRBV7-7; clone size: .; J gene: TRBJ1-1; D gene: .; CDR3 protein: ASSQEFRDTEAF
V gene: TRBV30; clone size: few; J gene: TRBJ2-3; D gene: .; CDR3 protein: ACQLVGGLYTDTQY
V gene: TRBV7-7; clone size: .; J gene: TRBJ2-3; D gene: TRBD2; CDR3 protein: ASSSPSGTTTDTQY
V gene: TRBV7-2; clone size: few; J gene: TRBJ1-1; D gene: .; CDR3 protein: ASSLGGGGGTEAF
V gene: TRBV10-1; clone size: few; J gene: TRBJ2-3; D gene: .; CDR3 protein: ASSEFNTDTQY